This T cell receptor beta chain was recorded in a study of blood T cell repertoires in COVID-19. Turning to the study itself: Sample material is recorded as cDNA or gDNA derived from T cells, B-cell-depleted T cells, or PBMCs.

TCRdb's copy holds only in-frame clones and misses some; the assay was immunoSEQ multiplex PCR. The table lists 150,000 to 250,000 clones, roughly 80% of them singletons. The TCR originated in a middle-aged woman with COVID-19, enrolled during active disease. Specimen: peripheral blood.

The CDR3 here is CASSPPEEGYNEQFF. The CDR3 DNA is TGTGCCAGCAGCCCACCTGAGGAGGGGTACAATGAGCAGTTCTTC. This rearrangement joins TRBV9 to TRBJ2-1; possibly TRBD2 for D (6 bases). Per germline, CDR1 SGDLS and CDR2 YYNGEE. The CDR3 spans 15 residues. Trimming removed 4 bases at V and 4 bases at J, with 15 bases between.